These 18 T cell receptor beta chains were sequenced from one sample in a study of T cell changes during pregnancy in multiple sclerosis. Using immunoSEQ multiplex PCR, the repertoire was profiled, and TCRdb retains in-frame clones only, with some absent. In the table there are about 27,000 clones, about 91% of which are singletons. Specimen: CD8+ T cells from peripheral blood mononuclear cells, collected in the second trimester of pregnancy. The receptors derive from a female donor with multiple sclerosis, enrolled in a pregnancy study.

The chain recombines TRBV7-8 with TRBJ2-7; D is possibly TRBD2 (5 bases). The V end lost 2 bases, the J end lost 6 bases, and 11 bases lay between the germline ends. CDR1 and CDR2 from the germline V gene are SGHVS and FQNEAQ. This CDR3 is built from 13 residues. CDR3 region: CASSLYEGFEQYF. The CDR3 nucleotides read TGTGCCAGCAGCTTATATGAGGGCTTCGAGCAGTACTTC.

The chain uses TRBV5-4 and TRBJ1-5, with D possibly being TRBD1 (6 bases). This CDR3 has 13 amino acids. With 2 bases removed from V and 4 bases from J, the gap between germline ends came to 7 bases. Germline loops: CDR1 SGHNT, CDR2 YYREEE (reference sequence). The CDR3 loop is CASSFDRNQPQHF. CDR3 nucleotide sequence: TGTGCCAGCAGCTTCGACAGGAATCAGCCCCAGCATTTT.

By proportion, this clone is medium-sized. This chain links TRBV21-1 with TRBJ1-4; the table gives TRBD1 as D, unverified against the DNA. TRBV21-1 is a pseudogene segment. CDR3 length: 14 amino acids. This CDR3 reads CASSLDRGNEKLFF. CDR3 DNA: TGTGCCAGCAGCCTGGACAGGGGAAATGAAAAACTGTTTTTT.

This rearrangement joins TRBV28 to TRBJ2-7; D ambiguous. This CDR3 has 14 amino acids. Trimming removed 1 base at V and 0 bases at J, with 7 bases between. The germline V gene has CDR1 MDHEN and CDR2 SYDVKM. This chain's CDR3 is CASSLYDFSYEQYF. The CDR3 DNA reads as TGTGCCAGCAGTTTATACGACTTCTCCTACGAGCAGTACTTC.

The chain recombines TRBV29-1 with TRBJ1-1; D call uncertain. The CDR3 totals 14 residues. V was trimmed by 2 bases and J by 3 bases, leaving 13 bases between them. Germline V CDR1 and CDR2: SQVTM, ANQGSEA. The CDR3 sequence: CSVETQPGDTEAFF. The CDR3 nucleotides read TGCAGCGTTGAAACGCAACCGGGAGACACTGAAGCTTTCTTT.

This chain connects TRBV7-9 to TRBJ2-2; 8 bases match TRBD1. This CDR3 is built from 15 residues. V was clipped by 1 base and J by 9 bases; unmatched bases: 7. Germline V gene data show CDR1 as SEHNR and CDR2 as FQNEAQ (reference sequence). This CDR3 is CASSLVQGELWELFF. As DNA, the CDR3 is TGTGCCAGCAGCTTAGTACAGGGGGAACTCTGGGAGCTGTTTTTT.

J is TRBJ2-7 and V is TRBV29-1, with 11 bases matching TRBD2. J lost 1 base, V lost 5 bases, and 4 bases had no gene match. Germline V gives CDR1 SQVTM, CDR2 ANQGSEA. This CDR3 has 14 amino acids. CDR3 sequence reads: CSVQTSGMSYEQYF. In DNA, the CDR3 is TGCAGCGTTCAGACTAGCGGGATGTCCTACGAGCAGTACTTC.

About this clone: A read error may explain this, as a much larger clone is one base away. The V gene is TRBV7-7, the J gene TRBJ2-2; 11 bases fit TRBD1. The CDR3 covers 16 residues. CDR1 and CDR2 (germline): SSHAT, FNYEAQ (reference sequence). The CDR3 loop is CASRDDGTGGTGELFF. CDR3 bases: TGTGCTAGCAGGGATGACGGGACAGGGGGCACCGGGGAGCTGTTTTTT.

V usage is TRBV28 and J usage is TRBJ2-2; TRBD2 matches 11 bases. Germline CDR1 MDHEN, CDR2 SYDVKM. Germline trimming cut 8 bases from V and 4 bases from J; bases unmatched to any gene: 15. The CDR3 is made up of 18 amino acids. This CDR3 is CASSVSIFGLAGTGELFF. The CDR3 region has the DNA TGTGCCAGCTCAGTTTCTATATTCGGACTAGCGGGCACCGGGGAGCTGTTTTTT.

V is TRBV9 and J is TRBJ2-5; 9 nucleotides match TRBD1. The CDR3 spans 18 residues. The V gene's germline CDR1 is SGDLS and CDR2 YYNGEE. V shed 4 bases and J 4 bases; nucleotides not matched to a gene: 17. The CDR3 DNA reads TGTGCCAGCAGCACAAACCTCCGACAGGGGGAGGGCCGAGAGACCCAGTACTTC. Its protein is CASSTNLRQGEGRETQYF.

The CDR3 DNA sequence: TGCGCCAGCAGCTCATTTGGTCAGGCTGAAGCTTTCTTT. Translation gives CASSSFGQAEAFF. The gene calls are TRBV5-1 and TRBJ1-1; D gene ambiguous. The germline CDR1 and CDR2 sequences are SGHRS and YFSETQ. The V gene lost 3 bases and the J gene lost 6 bases, with 12 bases spanning the gap. The CDR3 sequence is 13 residues long.

The chain is built from TRBV4-3 and TRBJ2-1, with D perhaps TRBD1 (6 bases). The CDR3 totals 18 residues. The germline V gene encodes CDR1 LGHNA and CDR2 YSLEER. Trimming removed 2 bases at V and 0 bases at J, with 17 bases between. CDR3 loop: CASSQFSQGVSSYNEQFF. The CDR3 DNA reads TGCGCCAGCAGCCAATTTTCACAGGGTGTGAGCTCCTACAATGAGCAGTTCTTC.

V gene TRBV15 combines with J gene TRBJ2-1; a weak D match, TRBD2 (7 bases). V was shortened by 0 bases and J by 10 bases, with 16 bases between the two germline ends. Germline loops: CDR1 LNHNV, CDR2 YYDKDF (reference sequence). The CDR3 spans 15 residues. The CDR3 DNA reads TGTGCCACCAGCAGAGATAGTAGGGGGGGGTTGGAGCAGTTCTTC. Its translation: CATSRDSRGGLEQFF.

The chain combines TRBV19 with TRBJ1-5, with D unclear. Looked up from germline, CDR1 is LNHDA and CDR2 is SQIVND (reference sequence). Between the trimmed V and J ends, which lost 3 bases and 0 bases, there was a span of 9 bases. CDR3 length: 15 residues. CDR3 DNA sequence: TGTGCCAGTAGTATGGACGACTATAGCAATCAGCCCCAGCATTTT. Translated, it gives CASSMDDYSNQPQHF.

The chain joins TRBV6-4 to TRBJ2-1; tentative D call: TRBD2 (6 bases). CDR1 is MRHNA and CDR2 is SNTAGT in the germline V gene. The CDR3 has 15 amino acids. V lost 1 base and J lost 5, with 12 bases in between. The CDR3 DNA follows: TGTGCCAGCAGTGACTACTCAGGGAGGAACAATGAGCAGTTCTTC. This translates into CASSDYSGRNNEQFF.

This clone appeared a single time. The genes are TRBV7-9 and TRBJ2-7; TRBD1 matches 7 bases. The CDR3 has 15 amino acids. CDR1 is SEHNR and CDR2 is FQNEAQ in the germline V gene (reference sequence). V was pared by 1 base and J by 3 bases, with 6 bases of the junction left unmatched. CDR3 nucleotides: TGTGCCAGCAGCTTAGGGTCGGGACAGCTCTACGAGCAGTACTTC. Amino acid sequence: CASSLGSGQLYEQYF. The full variable domain, its missing parts supplied by reference TRBV7-9 and TRBJ2-7, is DTGVSQNPRHKITKRGQNVTFRCDPISEHNRLYWYRQTLGQGPEFLTYFQNEAQLEKSRLLSDRFSAERPKGSFSTLEIQRTEQGDSAMYLCASSLGSGQLYEQYFGPGTRLTVT.

The chain carries TRBV7-9 and TRBJ1-2; D not resolved. The CDR3 extends over 16 amino acids. From germline, CDR1 is SEHNR and CDR2 FQNEAQ (reference sequence). The V end was cut by 1 base, the J end by 6 bases, with 18 bases between. The CDR3 protein is CASSLVLGYTGDGYTF. The CDR3 DNA sequence: TGTGCCAGCAGCTTAGTCCTCGGGTATACCGGCGATGGCTACACCTTC.

This chain uses TRBV5-1 with TRBJ2-7; 10 bases agree with TRBD1. The trim removed 4 bases at V and 3 bases at J, leaving 7 bases unmatched. The V gene's germline CDR1 is SGHRS and CDR2 YFSETQ. The CDR3 is 15 amino acids. CDR3 sequence (DNA): TGCGCCAGCAGCAAAAGACAGGGGGCGGACTACGAGCAGTACTTC. Translating gives CASSKRQGADYEQYF.